This T cell receptor (beta chain) was documented in a study of T cell changes during pregnancy in multiple sclerosis. Here immunoSEQ multiplex PCR was the method, and the copy in TCRdb shows in-frame clones only, minus some. The data contain about 40,000 clones, 85% to 90% of them singletons. This CDR3 region has 11 residues. V lost 2 bases and J 5 bases, leaving 5 bases between the germline ends. Per germline, CDR1 SGHRS and CDR2 YFSETQ. This sequence originates from a female donor in good health, enrolled as a control in a pregnancy study. The chain carries TRBV5-1 and TRBJ2-7; no clear D. Sequencing used peripheral blood, obtained in the second trimester of pregnancy. CDR3 sequence reads: CASSFRDEQYF. The CDR3 nucleotides are TGCGCCAGCAGCTTTCGGGACGAGCAGTACTTC.